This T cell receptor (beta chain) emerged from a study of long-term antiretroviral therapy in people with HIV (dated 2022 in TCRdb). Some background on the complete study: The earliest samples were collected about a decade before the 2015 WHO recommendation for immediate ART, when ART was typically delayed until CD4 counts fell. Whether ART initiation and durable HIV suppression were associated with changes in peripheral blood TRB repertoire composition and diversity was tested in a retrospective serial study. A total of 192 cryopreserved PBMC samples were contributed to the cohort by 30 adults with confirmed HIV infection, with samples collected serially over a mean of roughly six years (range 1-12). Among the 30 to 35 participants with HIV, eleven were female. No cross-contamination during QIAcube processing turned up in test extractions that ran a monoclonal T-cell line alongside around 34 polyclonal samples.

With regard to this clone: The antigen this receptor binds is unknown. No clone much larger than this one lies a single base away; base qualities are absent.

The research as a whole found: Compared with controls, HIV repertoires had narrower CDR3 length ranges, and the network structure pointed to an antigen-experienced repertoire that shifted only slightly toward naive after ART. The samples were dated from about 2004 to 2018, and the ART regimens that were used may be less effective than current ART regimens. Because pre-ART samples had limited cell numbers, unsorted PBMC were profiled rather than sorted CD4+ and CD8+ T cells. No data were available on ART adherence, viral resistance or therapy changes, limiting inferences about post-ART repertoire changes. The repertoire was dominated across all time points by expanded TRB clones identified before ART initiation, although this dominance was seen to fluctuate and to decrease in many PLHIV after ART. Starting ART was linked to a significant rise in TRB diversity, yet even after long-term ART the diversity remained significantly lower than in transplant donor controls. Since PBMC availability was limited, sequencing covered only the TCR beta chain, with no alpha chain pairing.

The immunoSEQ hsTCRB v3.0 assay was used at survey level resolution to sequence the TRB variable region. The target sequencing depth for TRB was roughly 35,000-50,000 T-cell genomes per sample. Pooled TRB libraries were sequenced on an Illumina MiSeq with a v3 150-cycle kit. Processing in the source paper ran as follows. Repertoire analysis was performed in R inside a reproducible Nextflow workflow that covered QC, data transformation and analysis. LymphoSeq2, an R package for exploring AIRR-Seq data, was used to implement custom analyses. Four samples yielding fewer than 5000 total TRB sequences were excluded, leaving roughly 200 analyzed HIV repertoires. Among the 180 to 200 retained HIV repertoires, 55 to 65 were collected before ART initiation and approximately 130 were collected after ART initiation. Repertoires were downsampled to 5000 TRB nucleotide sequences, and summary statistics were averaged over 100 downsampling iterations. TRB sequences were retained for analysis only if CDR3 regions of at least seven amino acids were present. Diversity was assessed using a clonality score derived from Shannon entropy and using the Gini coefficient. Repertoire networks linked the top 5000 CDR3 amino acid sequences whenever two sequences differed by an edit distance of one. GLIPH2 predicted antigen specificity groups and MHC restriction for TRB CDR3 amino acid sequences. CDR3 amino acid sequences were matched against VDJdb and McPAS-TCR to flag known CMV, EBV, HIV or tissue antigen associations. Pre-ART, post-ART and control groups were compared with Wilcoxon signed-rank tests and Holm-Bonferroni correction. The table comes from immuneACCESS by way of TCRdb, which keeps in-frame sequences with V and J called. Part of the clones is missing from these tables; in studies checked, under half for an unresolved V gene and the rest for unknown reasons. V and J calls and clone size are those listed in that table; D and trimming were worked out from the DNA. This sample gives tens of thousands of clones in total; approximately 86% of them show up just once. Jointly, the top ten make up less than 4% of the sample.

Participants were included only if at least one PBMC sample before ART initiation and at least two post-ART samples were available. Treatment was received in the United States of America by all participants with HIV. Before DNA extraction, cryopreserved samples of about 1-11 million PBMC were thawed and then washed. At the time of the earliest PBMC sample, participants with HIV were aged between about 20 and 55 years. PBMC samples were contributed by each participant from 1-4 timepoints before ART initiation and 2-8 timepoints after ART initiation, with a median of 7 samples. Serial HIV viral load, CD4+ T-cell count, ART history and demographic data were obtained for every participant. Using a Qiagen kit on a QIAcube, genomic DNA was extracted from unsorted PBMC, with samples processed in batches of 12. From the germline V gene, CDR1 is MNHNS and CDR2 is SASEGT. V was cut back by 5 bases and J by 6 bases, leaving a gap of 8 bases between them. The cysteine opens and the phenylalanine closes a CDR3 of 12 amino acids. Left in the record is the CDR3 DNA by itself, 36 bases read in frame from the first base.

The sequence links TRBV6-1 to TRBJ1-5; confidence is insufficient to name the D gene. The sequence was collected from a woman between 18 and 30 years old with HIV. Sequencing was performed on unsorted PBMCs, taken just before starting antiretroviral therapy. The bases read TGTGCCAGCAGTAACCGGGCTCAGCCCCAGCATTTT. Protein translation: CASSNRAQPQHF.